This TCR beta chain was profiled in a study of cytomegalovirus exposure and HLA in healthy donors. Trimming removed 6 bases from V and 7 bases from J; junction bases left unmatched: 14. The CDR3 spans 15 residues. The V gene's germline CDR1 is SGHDT and CDR2 YYEEEE. With 60 Vbeta and 13 Jbeta primers, the PCR was carried out. In the original processing: In a later analysis, of tens of millions of unique beta chains, some 10 million appeared in at least two donors. Clones were sequenced by immunoSEQ multiplex PCR, and TCRdb holds only the in-frame ones, with some missing. V and J calls and clone size are as listed in that table; D and trimming were resolved from the DNA. In the table there are about 140,000 clones, around 90% of which are singletons. Notes on this clone: Its target is unknown.

The study's findings and limits: The study dropped some indistinguishable V segments, TRBV6-2 and TRBV6-3 among them. The study reported that TCR beta sequences accurately predicted HLA-A and HLA-B alleles in most subjects. Roughly uniform depth of sequencing across donors was assumed in presence/absence analyses.

The sequence derives from a middle-aged woman in good health and CMV-seronegative. The J gene is TRBJ2-5, the V gene TRBV5-6; 8 bases agree with TRBD1. The sequenced material came from PBMCs. This chain's CDR3 is CASKRAGGEAGTQYF. CDR3 nucleotides: TGTGCCAGCAAACGGGCAGGGGGCGAGGCGGGGACCCAGTACTTC. Looking up the rest from reference TRBV5-6 and TRBJ2-5 gives the full variable domain: DAGVTQSPTHLIKTRGQQVTLRCSPKSGHDTVSWYQQALGQGPQFIFQYYEEEERQRGNFPDRFSGHQFPNYSSELNVNALLLGDSALYLCASKRAGGEAGTQYFGPGTRLLVL.